A single sample is the source of the 24 T cell receptor beta chains below, sequenced in a study of control samples from healthy donors and cancer patients. The data were produced by immunoSEQ multiplex PCR, yet TCRdb's version contains in-frame clones alone and is incomplete. The sample has tens of thousands of clones; less than 90% are singletons. Sequenced input: blood. These receptors were obtained from a man aged 55 to 70 in good health.

The chain has TRBV18 and TRBJ2-3; 7 bases match TRBD1. The V and J ends lost 2 bases and 1 base, in that order; junction bases with no gene match: 6. This CDR3 has 16 residues. CDR1 is KGHSH and CDR2 is LQKENI in the germline V gene. DNA for the CDR3: TGTGCCAGCTCACCAGGTTTAACAGGGGGCACAGATACGCAGTATTTT. Residues: CASSPGLTGGTDTQYF.

The chain is built from TRBV7-2 and TRBJ1-2; D unclear. V lost 2 bases, J lost 2 bases, and 15 bases lay in between. Germline V CDR1 and CDR2: SGHTA, FQGNSA. There are 16 residues in the CDR3. The CDR3 spells CASSLKGGRVNYGYTF. CDR3 nucleotide sequence: TGTGCCAGCAGCTTAAAGGGAGGGAGGGTCAACTATGGCTACACCTTC.

The count of this clone is one. The chain employs TRBV5-5 and TRBJ1-5, with a weak D call TRBD1 (6 bases). This CDR3 has 15 residues. The germline V and J ends were trimmed by 4 bases and 2 bases, with 13 bases remaining between them. The germline gives CDR1 SGHKS, CDR2 YYEKEE (reference sequence). Here the CDR3 reads CASSMQGIGNQPQHF. The CDR3, as DNA: TGTGCCAGCAGCATGCAGGGGATCGGCAATCAGCCCCAGCATTTT. Looking up the rest from reference TRBV5-5 and TRBJ1-5 gives the full variable domain: DAGVTQSPTHLIKTRGQQVTLRCSPISGHKSVSWYQQVLGQGPQFIFQYYEKEERGRGNFPDRFSARQFPNYSSELNVNALLLGDSALYLCASSMQGIGNQPQHFGDGTRLSIL.

The rearrangement uses TRBV7-2 and TRBJ2-3, with 9 positions matching TRBD2. CDR1 SGHTA and CDR2 FQGNSA come from the germline V gene. The CDR3 is 17 residues long. With 1 base clipped from V and 0 bases from J, the junction kept 5 bases outside the gene matches. In nucleotides, the CDR3 is TGTGCCAGCAGCTTAGGGGTAGCGGGGGTGAGCACAGATACGCAGTATTTT. Residues: CASSLGVAGVSTDTQYF.

Concerning this clone: Since a much larger clone is just one base distant, this may be a read error. The V gene is TRBV25-1, the J gene TRBJ1-4; D gene unclear. V dropped 1 base and J dropped 8 bases, with 5 bases sitting between them. The germline gives CDR1 MGHDK, CDR2 SYGVNS. This CDR3 has 12 residues. The CDR3 nucleotides are TGTGCCAGCAGTGAATTGGGGGAAAAACTGTTTTTT. Residues: CASSELGEKLFF.

CDR3 loop: CASSSLSGLSQGQFF. CDR3 nucleotides: TGTGCCAGCAGTTCGTTATCAGGCCTCTCCCAAGGGCAGTTCTTC. The rearrangement links TRBV27 to TRBJ2-1, with D unresolved. The CDR3 sequence is 15 residues long. Trimming stripped 4 bases from V and 12 bases from J, with 22 bases between. Germline V gene lookup returns CDR1 MNHEY and CDR2 SMNVEV (reference sequence).

The chain uses TRBV11-2 and TRBJ2-6; the D call may be TRBD1 or TRBD2 (5 bases each). CDR1 and CDR2 from the germline V gene are SGHAT and FQNNGV. The CDR3 is made up of 16 amino acids. Trimming pared 4 bases from V and 2 bases from J, leaving 12 bases between. The CDR3 spells CASSWQGTAGANVLTF. The CDR3 nucleotides are TGTGCCAGCAGCTGGCAAGGGACGGCTGGGGCCAACGTCCTGACTTTC.

This sequence joins TRBV20-1 and TRBJ1-1, with TRBD1 matching 8 bases. The CDR3 loop spans 18 amino acids. The germline CDR1 and CDR2 sequences are DFQATT and SNEGSKA (reference sequence). The V segment lost 3 bases and the J segment 6 bases; nucleotides outside the gene matches: 21. The CDR3 reads CSASLFGQGRTGVSEAFF. For the CDR3, the DNA is TGCAGTGCTAGTCTCTTTGGACAGGGCCGGACGGGGGTTTCTGAAGCTTTCTTT.

The J gene is TRBJ1-5, the V gene TRBV27; tentative D call: TRBD1 (6 bases). CDR1 and CDR2 from the germline V gene are MNHEY and SMNVEV (reference sequence). The CDR3 is 18 amino acids. Trimming took off 8 bases at V and 0 bases at J, with 23 bases between the two ends. The DNA of the CDR3 is TGTGCCAGCTCCCCCGAGGCCAGGACAGCTTCTAGCAATCAGCCCCAGCATTTT. This encodes CASSPEARTASSNQPQHF.

V is TRBV7-7 and J is TRBJ2-3, with 7 positions matching TRBD1. Per the germline V gene, CDR1 is SSHAT and CDR2 is FNYEAQ (reference sequence). The V segment lost 5 bases and the J segment 6 bases; nucleotides outside the gene matches: 8. The CDR3 length is 14 residues. The CDR3 region has the DNA TGTGCCAGCAGCAAACAGGGGAAGTATGATACGCAGTATTTT. It specifies CASSKQGKYDTQYF.

As DNA, the CDR3 is TGTGCCAGCAGTTCCACAGGGTCTAATGGAAACACCATATATTTT. It translates to CASSSTGSNGNTIYF. The V and J genes are TRBV28 and TRBJ1-3; maybe TRBD1 (6 bases). The germline V and J ends were trimmed by 4 bases and 3 bases, with 13 bases remaining between them. The CDR3 spans 15 residues. Germline loops: CDR1 MDHEN, CDR2 SYDVKM. The variable domain in full, completed from reference TRBV28 and TRBJ1-3, reads DVKVTQSSRYLVKRTGEKVFLECVQDMDHENMFWYRQDPGLGLRLIYFSYDVKMKEKGDIPEGYSVSREKKERFSLILESASTNQTSMYLCASSSTGSNGNTIYFGEGSWLTVV.

The chain combines TRBV5-6 with TRBJ1-5; D unclear. The germline V and J ends were trimmed by 2 bases and 6 bases, with 9 bases remaining between them. Looked up from germline, CDR1 is SGHDT and CDR2 is YYEEEE. This CDR3 contains 13 residues. In nucleotides, the CDR3 is TGTGCCAGCAGCTTATACGGGGTTCAGCCCCAGCATTTT. Amino acids: CASSLYGVQPQHF.

J is TRBJ2-5 and V is TRBV11-3; D tentatively reads TRBD1 or TRBD2 (6 bases each). The CDR3 is 13 residues long. V was shortened by 9 bases and J by 5 bases, with 16 bases between the two germline ends. Germline-derived CDR1 and CDR2 are SGHNT and YENEEA. The CDR3 DNA reads as TGTGCCAGGTGCCGGGGGCCCCAGGAGACCCAGTACTTC. Protein product: CARCRGPQETQYF. Complete variable domain (other parts from reference TRBV11-3 and TRBJ2-5): EAGVVQSPRYKIIEKKQPVAFWCNPISGHNTLYWYLQNLGQGPELLIRYENEEAVDDSQLPKDRFSAERLKGVDSTLKIQPAELGDSAVYLCARCRGPQETQYFGPGTRLLVL.

About this clone: A junction end diverges from the germline sequence, so it may reflect a read error. This chain joins TRBV7-6 and TRBJ1-5; D is possibly TRBD1 (5 bases). CDR3 length equals 15 residues. Germline values: CDR1 SGHVS, CDR2 FNYEAQ. As DNA, the CDR3 is TGTGCCAGCAGCCTAGCCGGGACGGGCAATCAGCCCCAGCATTTT. The encoded protein is CASSLAGTGNQPQHF.

V is TRBV28 and J is TRBJ2-2; D is tentatively TRBD1 or TRBD2 (5 bases each). This CDR3 is 14 amino acids long. Germline values: CDR1 MDHEN, CDR2 SYDVKM. V was pared by 8 bases and J by 0 bases, with 10 bases between. This CDR3 reads CASFQGANTGELFF. The CDR3 region has the DNA TGTGCCAGCTTTCAGGGAGCGAACACCGGGGAGCTGTTTTTT.

In nucleotides, the CDR3 is TGTGCCAGCAGCGCCCTTGACGCCAGGGTGAACACTGAAGCTTTCTTT. Translated: CASSALDARVNTEAFF. This chain uses TRBV7-8 with TRBJ1-1, with TRBD1 as a possible D gene (5 bases). The CDR3 consists of 16 residues. Per the germline V gene, CDR1 is SGHVS and CDR2 is FQNEAQ. V dropped 5 bases and J dropped 0 bases, with 16 bases sitting between them.

This clone was seen a single time. The V gene is TRBV5-1, the J gene TRBJ1-4; D gene ambiguous. The germline V gene has CDR1 SGHRS and CDR2 YFSETQ. Between the trimmed V and J ends, which lost 3 bases and 5 bases, there was a span of 17 bases. This CDR3 spans 16 amino acids. As DNA, the CDR3 is TGCGCCAGCAGCTCCTCTATGGGCGGCGGGAATGAAAAACTGTTTTTT. Its protein product is CASSSSMGGGNEKLFF.

This clone came up once. CDR3 amino acids: CASSPGPTGNEKLFF. Here the CDR3 DNA reads TGTGCCAGCTCCCCAGGTCCGACAGGGAATGAAAAACTGTTTTTT. This rearrangement joins TRBV18 to TRBJ1-4; TRBD1 agrees at 7 bases. V gave up 6 bases and J gave up 5 bases; unmatched junction bases: 9. The CDR3 is 15 residues long. Germline V CDR1 and CDR2: KGHSH, LQKENI.

This chain links TRBV12-3 or TRBV12-4 with TRBJ1-6, with D perhaps TRBD1 (6 bases). The CDR3 consists of 13 residues. Trimming cost V 2 bases and J 7 bases, with 6 bases left between them. The CDR3 sequence: CASSLQGNSPLHF. The CDR3 nucleotides are TGTGCCAGCAGTTTACAGGGGAATTCACCCCTCCACTTT.

The V and J genes are TRBV12-3 or TRBV12-4 and TRBJ2-3; unclear D gene. V shed 7 bases and J shed 6 bases, with 8 bases lying between them. The CDR3 is 11 amino acids. CDR3: CASTLQDTQYF. As DNA, the CDR3 is TGTGCCAGCACCCTACAGGATACGCAGTATTTT.

The chain combines TRBV5-1 with TRBJ2-1; maybe TRBD2 (5 bases). Germline V gene sequence: CDR1 SGHRS, CDR2 YFSETQ. The CDR3 extends over 13 amino acids. The V end was cut by 5 bases, the J end by 0 bases, with 6 bases between. The CDR3 region is CASRGSSYNEQFF. The CDR3 DNA reads TGCGCCAGCAGGGGGAGCTCCTACAATGAGCAGTTCTTC.

The CDR3 is CASKRGLTDTQYF. For the CDR3, the DNA is TGTGCCAGCAAACGGGGACTCACAGATACGCAGTATTTT. The V call is TRBV12-3 or TRBV12-4, the J call TRBJ2-3; a possible D gene is TRBD2 (6 bases). CDR3 size: 13 residues. Trimming stripped 7 bases from V and 2 bases from J, with 10 bases between.

This sequence joins TRBV28 and TRBJ1-1; D unclear. This CDR3 region has 12 residues. Germline V gene data show CDR1 as MDHEN and CDR2 as SYDVKM. V shed 5 bases and J shed 6 bases, with 10 bases lying between them. The CDR3 region is CASSPLVSEAFF. The CDR3, as DNA: TGTGCCAGCAGTCCCCTTGTTTCTGAAGCTTTCTTT.

The chain combines TRBV6-5 with TRBJ1-3, with D tentatively TRBD1 (5 bases). CDR1 MNHEY and CDR2 SVGAGI come from the germline V gene. Trimming removed 4 bases at V and 0 bases at J, with 10 bases between. The CDR3 contains 15 residues. The CDR3 spells CASSLTGLSGNTIYF. The CDR3 nucleotides are TGTGCCAGCAGTTTAACAGGCCTCTCTGGAAACACCATATATTTT.